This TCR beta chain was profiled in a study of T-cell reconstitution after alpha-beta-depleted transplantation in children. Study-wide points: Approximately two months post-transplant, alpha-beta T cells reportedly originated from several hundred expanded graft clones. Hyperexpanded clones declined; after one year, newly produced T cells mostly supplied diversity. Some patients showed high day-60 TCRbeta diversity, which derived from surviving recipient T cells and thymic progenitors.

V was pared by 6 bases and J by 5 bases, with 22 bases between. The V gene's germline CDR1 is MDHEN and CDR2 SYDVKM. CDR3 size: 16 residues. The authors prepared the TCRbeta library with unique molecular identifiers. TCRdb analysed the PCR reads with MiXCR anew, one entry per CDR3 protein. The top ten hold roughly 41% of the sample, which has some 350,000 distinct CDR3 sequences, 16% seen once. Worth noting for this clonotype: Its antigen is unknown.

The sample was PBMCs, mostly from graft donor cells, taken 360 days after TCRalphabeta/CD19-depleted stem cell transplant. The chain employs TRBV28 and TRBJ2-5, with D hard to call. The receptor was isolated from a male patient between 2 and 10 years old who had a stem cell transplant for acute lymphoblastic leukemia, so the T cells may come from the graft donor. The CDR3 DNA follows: TGTGCCAGCAGACGCTTATCGGCGGATTTAGAGGAGACCCAGTACTTC. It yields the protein CASRRLSADLEETQYF.